This T cell receptor (beta chain) was identified in a study of blood T cell repertoires in COVID-19. Study in general: T cells, B-cell-depleted T cells, or PBMCs supplied cDNA or gDNA.

The CDR3 spans 15 residues. Germline CDR1 is WNHNN and CDR2 is SYGVQD (reference sequence). V lost 0 bases, J lost 9 bases, and 14 bases lay in between. Methods used by the authors: Estimates of nucleated cell counts were drawn from the amplification of reference gene primers. The table came from immunoSEQ multiplex PCR; TCRdb's copy has only in-frame clones and leaves some out. That table supplies the V and J calls and clone size; D and trimming were determined from the DNA. The sample carries under 250,000 clones, just under 85% recorded once. Sequences were obtained from peripheral blood. The rearrangement joins TRBV10-1 to TRBJ2-2; D not certain. This clonotype was obtained from a man at least 80 years old with acute or convalescent COVID-19. The CDR3 here is CASSESFSESRELFF. The CDR3 DNA reads as TGCGCCAGCAGTGAGTCTTTTTCTGAGAGCAGGGAGCTGTTTTTT.